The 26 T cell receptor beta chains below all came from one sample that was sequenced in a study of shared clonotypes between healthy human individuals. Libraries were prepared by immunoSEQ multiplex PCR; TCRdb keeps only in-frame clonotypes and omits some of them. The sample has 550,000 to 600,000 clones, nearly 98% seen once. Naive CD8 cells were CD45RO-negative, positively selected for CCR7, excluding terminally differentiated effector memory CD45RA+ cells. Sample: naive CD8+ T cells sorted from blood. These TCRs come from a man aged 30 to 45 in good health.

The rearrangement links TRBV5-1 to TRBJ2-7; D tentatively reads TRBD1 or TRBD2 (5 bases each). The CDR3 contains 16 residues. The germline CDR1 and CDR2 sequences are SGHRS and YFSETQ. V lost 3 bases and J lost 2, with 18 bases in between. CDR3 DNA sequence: TGCGCCAGCAGCTGGACGATAGGGGACGCGGCCTACGAGCAGTACTTC. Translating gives CASSWTIGDAAYEQYF.

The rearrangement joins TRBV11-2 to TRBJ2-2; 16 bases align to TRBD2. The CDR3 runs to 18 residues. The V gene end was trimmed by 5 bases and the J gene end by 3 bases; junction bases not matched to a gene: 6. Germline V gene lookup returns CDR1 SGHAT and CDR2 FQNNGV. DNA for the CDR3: TGTGCCAGCAGCGAGGGACTAGCGGGAGGGCCCCACACCGGGGAGCTGTTTTTT. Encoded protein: CASSEGLAGGPHTGELFF.

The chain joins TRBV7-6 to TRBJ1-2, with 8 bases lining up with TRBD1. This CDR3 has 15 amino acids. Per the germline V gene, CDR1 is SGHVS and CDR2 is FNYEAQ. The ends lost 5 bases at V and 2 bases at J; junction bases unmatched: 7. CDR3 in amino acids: CASSVGTGGNYGYTF. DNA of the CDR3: TGTGCCAGCAGCGTGGGGACAGGAGGAAACTATGGCTACACCTTC. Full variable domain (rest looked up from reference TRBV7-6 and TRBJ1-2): GAGVSQSPRYKVTKRGQDVALRCDPISGHVSLYWYRQALGQGPEFLTYFNYEAQQDKSGLPNDRFSAERPEGSISTLTIQRTEQRDSAMYRCASSVGTGGNYGYTFGSGTRLTVV.

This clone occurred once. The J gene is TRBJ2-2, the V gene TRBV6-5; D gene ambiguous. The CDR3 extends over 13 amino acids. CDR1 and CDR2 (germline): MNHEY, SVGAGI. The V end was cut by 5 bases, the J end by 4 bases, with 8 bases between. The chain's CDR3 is CASSHQTTGELFF. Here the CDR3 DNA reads TGTGCCAGCAGTCACCAAACCACCGGGGAGCTGTTTTTT.

CDR3 DNA: TGCGCCAGCAGCCAGGGACAGGTGAGCACAGATACGCAGTATTTT. Amino acid sequence: CASSQGQVSTDTQYF. The chain has TRBV4-1 and TRBJ2-3; the match to TRBD1 covers 8 bases. Unmatched junction bases numbered 2, after V lost 3 bases and J lost 0 bases. The CDR3 consists of 15 residues. From germline, CDR1 is MGHRA and CDR2 YSYEKL.

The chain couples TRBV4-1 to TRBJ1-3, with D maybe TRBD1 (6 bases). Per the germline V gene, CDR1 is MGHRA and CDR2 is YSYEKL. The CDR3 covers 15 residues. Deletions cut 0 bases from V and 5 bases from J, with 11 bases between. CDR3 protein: CASSQEGAVRNTIYF. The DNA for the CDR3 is TGCGCCAGCAGCCAAGAGGGGGCTGTGAGAAACACCATATATTTT.

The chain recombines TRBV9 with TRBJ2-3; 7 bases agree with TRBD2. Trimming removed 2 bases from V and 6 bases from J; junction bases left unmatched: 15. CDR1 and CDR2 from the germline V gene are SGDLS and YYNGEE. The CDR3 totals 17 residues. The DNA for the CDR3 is TGTGCCAGCAGCGTCGCCGGGACTACCTTAGTCGTCGATACGCAGTATTTT. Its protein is CASSVAGTTLVVDTQYF. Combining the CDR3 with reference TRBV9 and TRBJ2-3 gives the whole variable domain DSGVTQTPKHLITATGQRVTLRCSPRSGDLSVYWYQQSLDQGLQFLIQYYNGEERAKGNILERFSAQQFPDLHSELNLSSLELGDSALYFCASSVAGTTLVVDTQYFGPGTRLTVL.

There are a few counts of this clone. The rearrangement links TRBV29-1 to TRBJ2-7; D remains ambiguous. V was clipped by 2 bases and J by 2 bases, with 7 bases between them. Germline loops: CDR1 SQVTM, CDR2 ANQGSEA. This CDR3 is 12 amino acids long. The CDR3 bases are TGCAGCGTTGAAACGGTGGCCTACGAGCAGTACTTC. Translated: CSVETVAYEQYF.

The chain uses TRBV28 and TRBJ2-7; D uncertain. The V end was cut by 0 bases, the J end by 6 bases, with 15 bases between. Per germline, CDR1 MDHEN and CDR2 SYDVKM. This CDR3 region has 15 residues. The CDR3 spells CASSLWGSGDGEQYF. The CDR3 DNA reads TGTGCCAGCAGTTTATGGGGGTCGGGTGATGGCGAGCAGTACTTC.

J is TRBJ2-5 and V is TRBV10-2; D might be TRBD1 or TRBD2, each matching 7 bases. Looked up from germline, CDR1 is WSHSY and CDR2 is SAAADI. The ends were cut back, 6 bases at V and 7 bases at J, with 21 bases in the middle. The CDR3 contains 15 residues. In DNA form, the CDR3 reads TGCGCCAGCAGCTCTACTCAGGGGGGGTGGAGGACCCAGTACTTC. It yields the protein CASSSTQGGWRTQYF.

The CDR3 is CAWSDSTDTQYF. CDR3 DNA sequence: TGTGCCTGGAGTGATTCCACAGATACGCAGTATTTT. The V gene is TRBV30, the J gene TRBJ2-3; no clear D. CDR1 GTSNPN and CDR2 SVGIG come from the germline V gene (reference sequence). V lost 1 base to trimming and J lost 2 bases, with 4 bases between them. This CDR3 has 12 residues.

The CDR3 spells CASSPPARDTQYF. The CDR3 DNA sequence: TGTGCCAGCTCACCACCGGCGCGGGATACGCAGTATTTT. This rearrangement joins TRBV18 to TRBJ2-3; D unresolved. Germline CDR1 and CDR2: KGHSH and LQKENI. V lost 0 bases to trimming and J lost 6 bases, with 7 bases between them. The CDR3 has 13 residues.

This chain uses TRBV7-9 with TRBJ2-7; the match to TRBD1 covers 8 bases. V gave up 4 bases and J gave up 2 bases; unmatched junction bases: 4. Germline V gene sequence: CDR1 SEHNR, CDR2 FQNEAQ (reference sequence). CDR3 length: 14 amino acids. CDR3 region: CASSSDRGPYEQYF. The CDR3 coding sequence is TGTGCCAGCAGCTCCGACAGGGGACCCTACGAGCAGTACTTC.

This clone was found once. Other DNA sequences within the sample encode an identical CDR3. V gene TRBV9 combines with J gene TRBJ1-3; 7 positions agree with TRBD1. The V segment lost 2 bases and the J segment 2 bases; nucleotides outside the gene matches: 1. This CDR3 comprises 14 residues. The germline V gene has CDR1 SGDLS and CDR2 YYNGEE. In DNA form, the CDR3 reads TGTGCCAGCAGCGTGCAGGGGGCTGGAAACACCATATATTTT. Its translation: CASSVQGAGNTIYF.

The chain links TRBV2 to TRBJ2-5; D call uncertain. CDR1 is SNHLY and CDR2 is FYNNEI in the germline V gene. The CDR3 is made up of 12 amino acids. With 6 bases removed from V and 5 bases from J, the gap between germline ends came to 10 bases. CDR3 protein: CASRDHMETQYF. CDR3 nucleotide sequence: TGTGCCAGCAGGGACCATATGGAGACCCAGTACTTC.

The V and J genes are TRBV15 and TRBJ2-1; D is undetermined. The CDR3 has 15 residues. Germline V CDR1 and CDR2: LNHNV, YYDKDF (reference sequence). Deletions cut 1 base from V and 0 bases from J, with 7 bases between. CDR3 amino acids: CATSRAASSYNEQFF. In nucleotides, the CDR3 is TGTGCCACCAGCAGAGCGGCAAGCTCCTACAATGAGCAGTTCTTC.

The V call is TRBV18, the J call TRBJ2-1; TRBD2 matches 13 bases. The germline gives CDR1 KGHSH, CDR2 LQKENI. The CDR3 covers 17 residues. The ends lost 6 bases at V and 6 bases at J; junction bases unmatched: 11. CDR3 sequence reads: CASSQGLAGDPLNEQFF. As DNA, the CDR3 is TGTGCCAGCTCTCAAGGACTAGCGGGAGACCCACTCAATGAGCAGTTCTTC.

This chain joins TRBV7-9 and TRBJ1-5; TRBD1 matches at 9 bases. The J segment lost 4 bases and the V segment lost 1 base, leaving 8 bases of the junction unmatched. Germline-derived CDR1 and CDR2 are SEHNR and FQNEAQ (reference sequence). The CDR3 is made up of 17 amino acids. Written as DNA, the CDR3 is TGTGCCAGCAGCTTAGACACCGGGACAGGGAGGAATCAGCCCCAGCATTTT. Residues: CASSLDTGTGRNQPQHF.

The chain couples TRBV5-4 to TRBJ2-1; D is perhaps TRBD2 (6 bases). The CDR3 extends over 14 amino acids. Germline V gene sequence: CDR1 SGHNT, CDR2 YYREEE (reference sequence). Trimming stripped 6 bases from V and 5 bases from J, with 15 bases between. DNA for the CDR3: TGTGCCAGCACCATAGCGGAAGAAGACAATGAGCAGTTCTTC. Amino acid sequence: CASTIAEEDNEQFF.

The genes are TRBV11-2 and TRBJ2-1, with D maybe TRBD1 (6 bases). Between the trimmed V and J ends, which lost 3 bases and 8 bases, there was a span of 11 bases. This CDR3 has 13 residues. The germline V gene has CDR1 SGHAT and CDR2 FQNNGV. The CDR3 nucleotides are TGTGCCAGCAGCTTGTCAGGGGTCCATGAGCAGTTCTTC. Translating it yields CASSLSGVHEQFF.

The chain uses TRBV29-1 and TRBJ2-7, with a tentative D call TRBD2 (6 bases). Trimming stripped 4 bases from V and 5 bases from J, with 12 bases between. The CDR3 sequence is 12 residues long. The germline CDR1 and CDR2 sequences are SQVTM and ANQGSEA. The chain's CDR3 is CSVGRESHEQYF. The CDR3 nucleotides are TGCAGCGTTGGGAGGGAGTCCCACGAGCAGTACTTC.

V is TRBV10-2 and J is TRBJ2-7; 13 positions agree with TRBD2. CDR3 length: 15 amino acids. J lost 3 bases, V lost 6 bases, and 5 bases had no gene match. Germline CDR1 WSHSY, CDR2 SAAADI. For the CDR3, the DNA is TGCGCCAGCAGGGGGACTAGCGGGACACACTACGAGCAGTACTTC. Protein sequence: CASRGTSGTHYEQYF.

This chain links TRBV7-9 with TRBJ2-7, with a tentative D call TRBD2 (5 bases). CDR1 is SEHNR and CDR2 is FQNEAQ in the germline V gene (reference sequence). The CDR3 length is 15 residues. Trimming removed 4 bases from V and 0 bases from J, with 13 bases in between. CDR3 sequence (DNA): TGTGCCAGCAGCTCAGGAATAGCGCGCTCCTACGAGCAGTACTTC. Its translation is CASSSGIARSYEQYF.

In DNA form, the CDR3 reads TGTGCCAGCAGTTTAAATCCGGGTGTGGATCCGACTGAAGCTTTCTTT. This encodes CASSLNPGVDPTEAFF. The V and J genes are TRBV27 and TRBJ1-1, with D hard to call. The V gene lost 2 bases and the J gene lost 5 bases, with 18 bases spanning the gap. The CDR3 extends over 16 amino acids. Germline V gene lookup returns CDR1 MNHEY and CDR2 SMNVEV (reference sequence).

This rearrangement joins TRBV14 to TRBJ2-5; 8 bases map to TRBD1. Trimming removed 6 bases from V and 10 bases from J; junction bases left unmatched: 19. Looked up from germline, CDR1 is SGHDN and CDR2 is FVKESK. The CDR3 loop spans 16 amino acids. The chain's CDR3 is CASSRQPGQEKSDQYF. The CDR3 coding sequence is TGTGCCAGCAGTCGCCAGCCGGGACAGGAGAAGAGTGACCAGTACTTC.

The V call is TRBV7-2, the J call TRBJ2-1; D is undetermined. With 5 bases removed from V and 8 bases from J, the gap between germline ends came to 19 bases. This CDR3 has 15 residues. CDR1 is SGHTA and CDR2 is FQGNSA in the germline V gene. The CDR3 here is CASSPYPNRLDEQFF. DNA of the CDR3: TGTGCCAGCAGCCCTTACCCCAATAGGCTCGATGAGCAGTTCTTC.